What follows are 25 T cell receptor beta chains derived from one specimen sequenced in a study of breast tumors, draining lymph nodes, adjacent tissues. MiXCR, run by TCRdb on the multiplex PCR reads, gives a single entry per CDR3 protein. The repertoire holds about 130,000 distinct CDR3 sequences, with 20% to 25% as singletons. Breast cancer patients provided tissue from their axillary draining lymph nodes. The sample consisted of axillary lymph node tissue. The receptor set was obtained from a female donor with breast cancer. Some clones in this sample may be carry-over from other donors' samples.

This clonotype appeared many times. The chain uses TRBV7-8 and TRBJ2-7, with D perhaps matching TRBD2 (6 bases). Trimming pared 5 bases from V and 6 bases from J, leaving 20 bases between. This CDR3 comprises 15 residues. Germline V gene sequence: CDR1 SGHVS, CDR2 FQNEAQ. CDR3 sequence: CASSPRREPRFEQYF. CDR3 coding DNA: TGTGCCAGCAGCCCTCGACGGGAGCCCCGGTTCGAGCAGTACTTC.

This clonotype appeared many times. This rearrangement joins TRBV4-3 to TRBJ1-6, with 7 bases that match TRBD1. This CDR3 is 18 amino acids long. V gave up 1 base and J gave up 1 base; unmatched junction bases: 7. Germline V gene sequence: CDR1 LGHNA, CDR2 YSLEER. The CDR3, as DNA: TGCGCCAGCAGCCAAGCGTGGGCAGGGGGTTCCTATAATTCACCCCTCCACTTT. Its translation is CASSQAWAGGSYNSPLHF.

In regard to this clonotype: An end of the junction does not agree with germline; a read error may underlie this. The J gene is TRBJ1-2, the V gene TRBV3-1; no definite D call. Per germline, CDR1 LGHDT and CDR2 YNNKEL (reference sequence). CDR3 length equals 15 residues. The CDR3: CAGSPLGTVNYGYTF. The CDR3 region has the DNA TGTGCCGGCAGCCCCTTGGGCACAGTAAACTATGGCTACACCTTC.

A note on this clonotype: This clone may be a read error of a much larger clone one base away. V and J are TRBV27 and TRBJ2-7; tentative D call: TRBD2 (6 bases). CDR3 length equals 13 residues. Trimming left V 10 bases short and J 0 bases short, with 13 bases between. Germline V gene data show CDR1 as MNHEY and CDR2 as SMNVEV (reference sequence). The CDR3 spells CANKGGPSYEQYF. For the CDR3, the DNA is TGTGCCAACAAAGGAGGGCCCTCCTACGAGCAGTACTTC.

The chain has TRBV15 and TRBJ2-7, with 8 bases aligning to TRBD2. Germline V CDR1 and CDR2: LNHNV, YYDKDF (reference sequence). The CDR3 runs to 15 residues. Germline trimming cut 1 base from V and 2 bases from J; bases unmatched to any gene: 4. This chain's CDR3 is CATSRGAGGPYEQYF. The CDR3 DNA reads TGTGCCACCAGCAGAGGGGCGGGGGGACCCTACGAGCAGTACTTC.

This clonotype was seen ten or more times. The gene calls are TRBV12-3 or TRBV12-4 and TRBJ2-2; 9 nucleotides align to TRBD2. The CDR3 is made up of 15 amino acids. The trim removed 5 bases at V and 1 base at J, leaving 2 bases unmatched. CDR3 nucleotide sequence: TGTGCCAGCAGTGCGACTAGCGGGAACACCGGGGAGCTGTTTTTT. Translated: CASSATSGNTGELFF.

Comment on this clonotype: This may stem from a read error, because a much larger clone lies one nucleotide away. The chain combines TRBV5-1 with TRBJ2-5, with a tentative D call TRBD2 (7 bases). The CDR3 totals 15 residues. Germline-derived CDR1 and CDR2 are SGHRS and YFSETQ. CDR3 coding DNA: TGCGTCAGCAGCCGCACTAGCGCAGGGGAACCGACCCAGTACTTC. Protein product: CVSSRTSAGEPTQYF.

The table lists this clonotype with a few counts. This chain connects TRBV6-2 or TRBV6-3 to TRBJ2-2, with 10 bases fitting TRBD1. Germline lookup yields CDR1 MNHEY and CDR2 SVGEGT. Losses at the gene ends were 7 bases for V and 4 bases for J; bases not matched to a gene: 6. The CDR3 consists of 15 residues. Here the CDR3 reads CASMRGTGATGELFF. CDR3 coding DNA: TGTGCCAGCATGAGGGGGACAGGGGCCACCGGGGAGCTGTTTTTT.

This clonotype was observed at least ten times. The chain combines TRBV11-3 with TRBJ2-7; no definite D call. With 1 base removed from V and 0 bases from J, the gap between germline ends came to 7 bases. Looked up from germline, CDR1 is SGHNT and CDR2 is YENEEA. CDR3 length: 14 residues. This chain's CDR3 is CASSLVSISYEQYF. The CDR3 nucleotides read TGTGCCAGCAGCTTAGTGTCGATCTCCTACGAGCAGTACTTC.

As regards this clonotype: This CDR3 is missing its conserved last phenylalanine or tryptophan, likely due to a read error. This chain joins TRBV30 and TRBJ2-5; D possibly corresponds to TRBD2 (5 bases). Germline V gene lookup returns CDR1 GTSNPN and CDR2 SVGIG (reference sequence). There are 14 residues in the CDR3. V lost 1 base, J lost 4 bases, and 13 bases lay in between. The DNA of the CDR3 is TGTGCCTGGAGTGGATTAGCAGGAGGAGAGACCCAGTACCTC. As protein: CAWSGLAGGETQYL.

This clonotype was found many times. The chain joins TRBV7-2 to TRBJ1-6; 7 bases agree with TRBD1. This CDR3 contains 20 residues. Germline loops: CDR1 SGHTA, CDR2 FQGNSA. Trimming took 4 bases from V and 4 from J; bases not matched to a gene: 19. In DNA, the CDR3 is TGTGCCAGCAGCTCTTTGTTACTCGGGCAGGGGGACCATTATAATTCACCCCTCCACTTT. It yields the protein CASSSLLLGQGDHYNSPLHF.

This chain links TRBV2 with TRBJ2-1, with 13 bases fitting TRBD2. Per germline, CDR1 SNHLY and CDR2 FYNNEI. The CDR3 covers 17 residues. Unmatched junction bases numbered 9, after V lost 1 base and J lost 9 bases. The CDR3 DNA sequence: TGTGCCAGCAGTGAAGAAAGGACTAGCGGGAGTACGAGTGAGCAGTTCTTC. It encodes CASSEERTSGSTSEQFF.

This clonotype has at least ten counts. The chain has TRBV10-3 and TRBJ2-5; D not certain. Trimming took off 2 bases at V and 6 bases at J, with 10 bases between the two ends. CDR3 length equals 13 residues. The V gene's germline CDR1 is ENHRY and CDR2 SYGVKD. CDR3: CAISEAQIQTQYF. The CDR3, as DNA: TGTGCCATCAGTGAGGCACAGATCCAGACCCAGTACTTC.

This clonotype has a single count. A much larger clone lies one base from this, so it may be a read error. This sequence joins TRBV10-3 and TRBJ1-5; D is possibly TRBD1 (6 bases). The CDR3 has 13 amino acids. The germline CDR1 and CDR2 sequences are ENHRY and SYGVKD. As DNA, the CDR3 is TGTGCCATCAGTGAGTCTGGGGGGCAGCCCCAGAATTTT. This codes for CAISESGGQPQNF.

This clonotype showed up many times. The rearrangement links TRBV19 to TRBJ1-4; D not resolved. CDR3 length: 15 residues. Per germline, CDR1 LNHDA and CDR2 SQIVND (reference sequence). V lost 5 bases and J 4 bases, leaving 14 bases between the germline ends. CDR3 sequence reads: CASSHPGIDNEKLFF. The DNA of the CDR3 is TGTGCCAGTAGTCATCCCGGGATCGATAATGAAAAACTGTTTTTT. Looking up the rest from reference TRBV19 and TRBJ1-4 gives the full variable domain: DGGITQSPKYLFRKEGQNVTLSCEQNLNHDAMYWYRQDPGQGLRLIYYSQIVNDFQKGDIAEGYSVSREKKESFPLTVTSAQKNPTAFYLCASSHPGIDNEKLFFGSGTQLSVL.

Concerning this clonotype: A read error may explain this, as a much larger clone is one base away. The gene calls are TRBV5-4 and TRBJ2-3; perhaps TRBD2 as D (6 bases). The CDR3 has 15 residues. Trimming removed 6 bases from V and 4 bases from J, with 18 bases in between. Germline V CDR1 and CDR2: SGHNT, YYREEE (reference sequence). CDR3: CASNGGTSDADTQYF. The CDR3 DNA sequence: TGTGCCAGCAACGGCGGGACCAGTGACGCAGATACGCAGTATTTT.

This clonotype was picked up many times. V usage is TRBV24-1 and J usage is TRBJ2-2; 12 nucleotides line up with TRBD2. The junction had 10 bases not matched to a gene; V was cut back by 4 bases and J by 2 bases. The CDR3 contains 19 residues. Germline CDR1 and CDR2: KGHDR and SFDVKD. CDR3 coding DNA: TGTGCCACCAGTGAAGAACTAGCGGGAGGCTTCCCTAACACCGGGGAGCTGTTTTTT. Translated: CATSEELAGGFPNTGELFF.

The sample holds many counts of this clonotype. V is TRBV5-1 and J is TRBJ1-5; 9 nucleotides line up with TRBD1. Germline V gene sequence: CDR1 SGHRS, CDR2 YFSETQ. V lost 0 bases to trimming and J lost 6 bases; unmatched junction nucleotides: 4. The CDR3 has 15 residues. The CDR3 region has the DNA TGCGCCAGCAGCTTGGACAGGGGGCGCGGTCAGCCCCAGCATTTT. Its protein is CASSLDRGRGQPQHF.

This clonotype was detected ten times or more. The chain employs TRBV20-1 and TRBJ2-5; 7 bases align to TRBD2. This CDR3 is 14 amino acids long. The germline V gene has CDR1 DFQATT and CDR2 SNEGSKA (reference sequence). The V segment lost 2 bases and the J segment 5 bases; nucleotides outside the gene matches: 8. The CDR3: CSARLADWRETQYF. CDR3 coding DNA: TGCAGTGCTAGACTAGCGGATTGGAGGGAGACCCAGTACTTC.

This clonotype was observed many times. The V call is TRBV5-4, the J call TRBJ1-2; 8 bases line up with TRBD1. There are 14 residues in the CDR3. Germline V lookup: CDR1 SGHNT, CDR2 YYREEE (reference sequence). With 1 base clipped from V and 8 bases from J, the junction kept 7 bases outside the gene matches. CDR3 in amino acids: CASSLITGGRGYTF. CDR3 DNA: TGTGCCAGCAGCTTGATAACAGGGGGAAGGGGCTACACCTTC.

This clonotype was counted between two and nine times. A read error is possible here, since a much larger clone lies one base away. This chain uses TRBV6-5 with TRBJ2-3; D might be TRBD1 (6 bases). CDR1 is MNHEY, CDR2 SVGAGI, per germline. This CDR3 is built from 15 residues. For the CDR3, the DNA is TGTGCCAGCAGTCCCGAGGGGGAGACCACAGATACGCGGTATTTT. Translated: CASSPEGETTDTRYF.

This chain connects TRBV27 to TRBJ2-1; 7 bases map to TRBD1. CDR3 size: 14 residues. Germline trimming cut 4 bases from V and 8 bases from J; bases unmatched to any gene: 8. Germline V gene sequence: CDR1 MNHEY, CDR2 SMNVEV (reference sequence). In DNA form, the CDR3 reads TGTGCCAGCAGTTCCGGGACAGCGTGGGATGAGCAGTTCTTC. The encoded protein is CASSSGTAWDEQFF.

This clonotype appeared many times. This chain links TRBV4-1 with TRBJ1-2; unclear D gene. V lost 0 bases to trimming and J lost 3 bases, with 8 bases between them. The CDR3 loop spans 14 amino acids. The germline gives CDR1 MGHRA, CDR2 YSYEKL. CDR3 sequence reads: CASSQDSSYYGYTF. CDR3 bases: TGCGCCAGCAGCCAAGATTCCTCTTACTATGGCTACACCTTC.

This clonotype was seen many times. The chain couples TRBV12-5 to TRBJ1-4, with TRBD1 identical over 7 bases. The trim removed 1 base at V and 4 bases at J, leaving 15 bases unmatched. CDR1 and CDR2 (germline): LGHNT, FRNRAP. This CDR3 contains 19 residues. DNA of the CDR3: TGTGCTAGTGGTTTGGACATCCTGCTCCGGACAGGATATAATGAAAAACTGTTTTTT. Translation: CASGLDILLRTGYNEKLFF. Full variable domain (remainder filled in from reference TRBV12-5 and TRBJ1-4): DARVTQTPRHKVTEMGQEVTMRCQPILGHNTVFWYRQTMMQGLELLAYFRNRAPLDDSGMPKDRFSAEMPDATLATLKIQPSEPRDSAVYFCASGLDILLRTGYNEKLFFGSGTQLSVL.

This clonotype showed up many times. The rearrangement links TRBV19 to TRBJ2-7; 8 nucleotides match TRBD2. CDR3 length equals 18 residues. Germline CDR1 LNHDA, CDR2 SQIVND (reference sequence). V trimming: 6 bases; J trimming: 2 bases; junction bases outside the gene matches: 18. For the CDR3, the DNA is TGTGCCAGTAGCCGAAAGCCCGGGACTAGATGGGCCCCCTACGAGCAGTACTTC. It is translated as CASSRKPGTRWAPYEQYF. Together with reference TRBV19 and TRBJ2-7, the CDR3 gives the full variable domain: DGGITQSPKYLFRKEGQNVTLSCEQNLNHDAMYWYRQDPGQGLRLIYYSQIVNDFQKGDIAEGYSVSREKKESFPLTVTSAQKNPTAFYLCASSRKPGTRWAPYEQYFGPGTRLTVT.